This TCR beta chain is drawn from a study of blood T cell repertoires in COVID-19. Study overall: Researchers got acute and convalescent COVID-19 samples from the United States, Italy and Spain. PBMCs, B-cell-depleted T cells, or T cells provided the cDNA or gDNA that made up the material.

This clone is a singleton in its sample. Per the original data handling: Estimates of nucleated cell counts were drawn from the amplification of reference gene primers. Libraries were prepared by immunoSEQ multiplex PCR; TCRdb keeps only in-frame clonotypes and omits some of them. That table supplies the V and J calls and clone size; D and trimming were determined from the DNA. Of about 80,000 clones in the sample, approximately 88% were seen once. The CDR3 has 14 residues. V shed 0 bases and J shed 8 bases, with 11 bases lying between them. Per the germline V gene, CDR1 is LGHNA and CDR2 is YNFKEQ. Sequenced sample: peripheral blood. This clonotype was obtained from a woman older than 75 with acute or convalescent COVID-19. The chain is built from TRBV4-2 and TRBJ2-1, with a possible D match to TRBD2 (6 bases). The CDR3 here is CASSQDTRRDEQFF. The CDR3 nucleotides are TGTGCCAGCAGCCAAGATACTAGGAGGGATGAGCAGTTCTTC.